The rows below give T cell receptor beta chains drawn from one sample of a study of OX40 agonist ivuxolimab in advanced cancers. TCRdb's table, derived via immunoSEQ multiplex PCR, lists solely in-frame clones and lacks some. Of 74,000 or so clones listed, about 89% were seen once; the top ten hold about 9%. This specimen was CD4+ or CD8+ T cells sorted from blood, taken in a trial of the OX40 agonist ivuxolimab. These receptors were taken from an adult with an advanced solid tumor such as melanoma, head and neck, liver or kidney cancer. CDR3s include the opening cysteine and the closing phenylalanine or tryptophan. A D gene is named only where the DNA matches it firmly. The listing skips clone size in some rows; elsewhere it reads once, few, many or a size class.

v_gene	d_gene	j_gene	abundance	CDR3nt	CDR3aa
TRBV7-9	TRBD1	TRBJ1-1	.	TGTGCCAGCAGCCTGGACAGGCTAGGGGACACTGAAGCTTTCTTT	CASSLDRLGDTEAFF
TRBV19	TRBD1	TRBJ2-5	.	TGTGCCAGTAGTCTGGGACAGGGTGGAGAGACCCAGTACTTC	CASSLGQGGETQYF
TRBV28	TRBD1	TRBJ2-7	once	TGTGCCAGCAAAGGGGGCAGATACGAGCAGTACTTC	CASKGGRYEQYF
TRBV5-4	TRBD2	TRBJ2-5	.	TGTGCCAGCAGCCCGCGACTAGCGGGGGGGCTGGAGACCCAGTACTTC	CASSPRLAGGLETQYF
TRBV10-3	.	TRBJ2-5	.	TGTGCCATCAGTGAGTCGTTGGCTAGCTCGAGAGAGACCCAGTACTTC	CAISESLASSRETQYF
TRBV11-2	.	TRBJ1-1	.	TGTGCCAGCAGCTACACATGGGGTAGTAACACTGAAGCTTTCTTT	CASSYTWGSNTEAFF
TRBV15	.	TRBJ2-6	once	TGTGCCACCAGCAGAGATTTTCAGCGCGGGGGGGCCAACGTCCTGACTTTC	CATSRDFQRGGANVLTF
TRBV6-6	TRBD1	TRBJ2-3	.	TGTGCCAGCAGTTACTCCTCCAGGGGGTCAGATACGCAGTATTTT	CASSYSSRGSDTQYF
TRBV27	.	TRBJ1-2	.	TGTGCCAGCAGTTTAAGGCCTTCGGGGGGCCTGAACTATGGCTACACCTTC	CASSLRPSGGLNYGYTF
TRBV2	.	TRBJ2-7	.	TGTGCCAGCAGTGAAGCGGGGACTGACTACTACGAGCAGTACTTC	CASSEAGTDYYEQYF
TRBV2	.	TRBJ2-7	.	TGTGCCAGCAAGAGGGGACCCGGGGGCGAGCAGTACTTC	CASKRGPGGEQYF
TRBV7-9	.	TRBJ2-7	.	TGTGCCAGCAGCTTGGGGTTGGGAGATCGGGACGAGCAGTACTTC	CASSLGLGDRDEQYF
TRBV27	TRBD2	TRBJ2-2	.	TGTGCCAGCAGTTTATTCGGGGGGAAAGAGGGACGGCTGAACACCGGGGAGCTGTTTTTT	CASSLFGGKEGRLNTGELFF
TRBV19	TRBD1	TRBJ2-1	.	TGTGCCAGTAGTATCACAGGGGGCTCCTACAATGAGCAGTTCTTC	CASSITGGSYNEQFF
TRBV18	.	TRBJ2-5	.	TGTGCCAGCTCACCGCGCGAAGGGAGGGAGACCCAGTACTTC	CASSPREGRETQYF
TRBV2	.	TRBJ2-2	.	TGTGCCAGCAGGGAGGGCGGGCTGGACACCGGGGAGCTGTTTTTT	CASREGGLDTGELFF
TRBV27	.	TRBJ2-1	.	TGTGCCAGCACCCGAGGAGTTGAGCAGTTCTTC	CASTRGVEQFF
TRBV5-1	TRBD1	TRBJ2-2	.	TGCGCCAGCCGACAGGGGGAGACCGGGGAGCTGTTTTTT	CASRQGETGELFF
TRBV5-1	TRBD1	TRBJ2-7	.	TGCGCCAGCACCTCCGGACAGGGGTTCGACGAGCAGTACTTC	CASTSGQGFDEQYF
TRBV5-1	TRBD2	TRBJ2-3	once	TGCGCCAGCAGCTATTGGGACTACACAGATACGCAGTATTTT	CASSYWDYTDTQYF
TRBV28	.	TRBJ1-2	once	TGTGCCAGCAGCCAAGCTCCGGGGGGATGGGGGTATGGCTACACCTTC	CASSQAPGGWGYGYTF
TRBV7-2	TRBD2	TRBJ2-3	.	TGTGCCAGCAGCTTAGTTGGCGGGAGAACAGATACGCAGTATTTT	CASSLVGGRTDTQYF
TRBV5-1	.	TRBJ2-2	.	TGCGCCAGCAATCGTAGGGGGATGGCCACCGGGGAGCTGTTTTTT	CASNRRGMATGELFF
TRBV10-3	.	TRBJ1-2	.	TGTGCCATCACTCGGGGGGCAGAGGGTGGCTACACCTTC	CAITRGAEGGYTF
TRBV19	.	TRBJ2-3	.	TGTGCCAGTAGTCCGGGAACAGGGAGGGGTACAGATACGCAGTATTTT	CASSPGTGRGTDTQYF
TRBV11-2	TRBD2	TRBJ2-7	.	TGTGCCAGCAGCTTGGAGGGGACTACCACCTACGAGCAGTACTTC	CASSLEGTTTYEQYF
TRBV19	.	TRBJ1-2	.	TGTGCCAGTAGTATAGATCGGCCGGATTCGAACTATGGCTACACCTTC	CASSIDRPDSNYGYTF
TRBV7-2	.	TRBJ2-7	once	TGTGCCAGCAGCTCTAGAGAGGGAACCTACGAGCAGTACTTC	CASSSREGTYEQYF
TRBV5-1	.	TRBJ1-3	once	TGCGCCAGCAGTTGGGACTGGAGCTCTGGAAACACCATATATTTT	CASSWDWSSGNTIYF
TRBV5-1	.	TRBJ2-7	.	TGCGCCAGCAGCTTGGGTTACCGGGTCGAGCAGTACTTC	CASSLGYRVEQYF
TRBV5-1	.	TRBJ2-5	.	TGCGCCAGCAGCTTGGAGGTAGGGTCGCAAGAGACCCAGTACTTC	CASSLEVGSQETQYF
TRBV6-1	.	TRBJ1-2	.	TGTGCCAGCAGTGTCGCAGACTTCATTGGCTACACCTTC	CASSVADFIGYTF
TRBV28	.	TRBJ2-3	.	TGTGCCAGCAGTTTAACAGGGTTTGGATCGTCAGATACGCAGTATTTT	CASSLTGFGSSDTQYF
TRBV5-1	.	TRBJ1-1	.	TGCGCCAGCAGCATAGGTCCCGGGAAAGCTTTCTTT	CASSIGPGKAFF
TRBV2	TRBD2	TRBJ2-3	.	TGTGCCAGCAGTCGGGAGGAGGCAGATACGCAGTATTTT	CASSREEADTQYF
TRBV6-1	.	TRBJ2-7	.	TGTGCCAGCAGTGTTGCTCGCTACGAGCAGTACTTC	CASSVARYEQYF
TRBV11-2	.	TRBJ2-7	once	TGTGCCAGCAGCTTTGACAGTTCCTACGAGCAGTACTTC	CASSFDSSYEQYF
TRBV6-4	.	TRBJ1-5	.	TGTGCCAGCAGTGACGTTAGCATTGGCAATCAGCCCCAGCATTTT	CASSDVSIGNQPQHF
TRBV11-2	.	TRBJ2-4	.	TGTGCCAGCAGCTTAGATGGAACAAAGATAGCCAAAAACATTCAGTACTTC	CASSLDGTKIAKNIQYF
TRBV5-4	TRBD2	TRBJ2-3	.	TGTGCCAGCAGCTTACGAGTGGGCGGGGGAAGCACAGATACGCAGTATTTT	CASSLRVGGGSTDTQYF
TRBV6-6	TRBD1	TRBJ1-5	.	TGTGCCAGCAGTTCCAAAGGGGGCACTAGCAATCAGCCCCAGCATTTT	CASSSKGGTSNQPQHF
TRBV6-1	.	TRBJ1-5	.	TGTGCCAGCACCGACGTGGGGGGCAATCAGCCCCAGCATTTT	CASTDVGGNQPQHF
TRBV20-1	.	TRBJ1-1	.	TGCAGTGCTCCGACAGCCGAAGCTTTCTTT	CSAPTAEAFF
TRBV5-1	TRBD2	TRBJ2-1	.	TGCGCCAGCAGCCCTCAACCGGGACTAGCGACCTACAATGAGCAGTTCTTC	CASSPQPGLATYNEQFF
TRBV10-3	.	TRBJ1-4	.	TGTGCCATCAGTGAAGGACGGCTAGCAACTAATGAAAAACTGTTTTTT	CAISEGRLATNEKLFF
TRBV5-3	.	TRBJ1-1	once	TGTGCCAGAAGCTTGCAAGTTGATTTTCGGATGAACACTGAAGCTTTCTTT	CARSLQVDFRMNTEAFF
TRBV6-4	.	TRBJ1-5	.	TGTGCCAGCAGTGACTCGAGTGTAGGGGGAAACCAGCCCCAGCATTTT	CASSDSSVGGNQPQHF
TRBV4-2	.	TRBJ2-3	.	TGTGCCAGCAGCCAGGCCAACGGGCAGTATTTT	CASSQANGQYF
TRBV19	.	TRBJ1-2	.	TGTGCCAGTAAAACCTTTGCAGGGGAAATCTATGGCTACACCTTC	CASKTFAGEIYGYTF
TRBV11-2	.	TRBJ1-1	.	TGTGCCAGCAGCTCCCGGGGCCTCAACACTGAAGCTTTCTTT	CASSSRGLNTEAFF
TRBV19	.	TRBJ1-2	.	TGTGCCAGTAGCATGGACAGCCTCTCTAACTATGGCTACACCTTC	CASSMDSLSNYGYTF
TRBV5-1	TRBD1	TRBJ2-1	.	TGCGCCAGCAGCAAGACAGGGAATAGCCCCTACAATGAGCAGTTCTTC	CASSKTGNSPYNEQFF
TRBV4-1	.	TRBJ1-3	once	TGCGCCAGCAGCCAAGCAGGGGATACGGGAAACACCATATATTTT	CASSQAGDTGNTIYF